The 11 T cell receptor beta chains reported below all come from one sample, sequenced in a study of blood T cell repertoires in COVID-19. Data came from immunoSEQ multiplex PCR; TCRdb stores just in-frame clones and leaves some out. The table lists about 250,000 clones, around 80% of them singletons. The sequencing sample was made of peripheral blood. These receptors were taken from an older man with acute or convalescent COVID-19.

The chain joins TRBV4-2 to TRBJ2-1, with D perhaps TRBD1 (7 bases). Trimming removed 0 bases from V and 13 bases from J, with 16 bases in between. The CDR3 covers 14 residues. Germline loops: CDR1 LGHNA, CDR2 YNFKEQ. The CDR3 DNA reads TGTGCCAGCAGCCAAGAGGGGGGCAACAGGGGTCAGTTCTTC. Translation: CASSQEGGNRGQFF.

The gene calls are TRBV7-8 and TRBJ2-1; the match to TRBD2 covers 8 bases. V lost 4 bases, J lost 1 base, and 3 bases stayed unmatched. In germline, CDR1 is SGHVS, CDR2 FQNEAQ. The CDR3 sequence is 15 residues long. The CDR3 bases are TGTGCCAGCAGCTATAGCGGGATTTCCTACAATGAGCAGTTCTTC. It yields the protein CASSYSGISYNEQFF.

This clone showed up just once. V usage is TRBV28 and J usage is TRBJ2-5; TRBD1 matches at 7 bases. The V and J ends lost 6 bases and 5 bases, in that order; junction bases with no gene match: 9. The CDR3 runs to 14 residues. Germline assignment: CDR1 MDHEN and CDR2 SYDVKM. CDR3 loop: CASSLQGSWETQYF. Here the CDR3 DNA reads TGTGCCAGCAGCCTACAGGGGAGTTGGGAGACCCAGTACTTC.

The V call is TRBV18, the J call TRBJ2-7; D possibly corresponds to TRBD2 (5 bases). The CDR3 totals 15 residues. Looked up from germline, CDR1 is KGHSH and CDR2 is LQKENI. V was pared by 3 bases and J by 5 bases, with 17 bases between. The CDR3 protein is CASSPYSAQGNEQYF. Here the CDR3 DNA reads TGTGCCAGCTCACCCTATAGCGCACAAGGGAACGAGCAGTACTTC.

DNA for the CDR3: TGTGCCAGCAGTTACTCGGGCGGGAGTACGGTCGGGGAGCTGTTTTTT. Residues: CASSYSGGSTVGELFF. The V and J genes are TRBV6-5 and TRBJ2-2, with 7 bases aligning to TRBD2. Trimming at V came to 0 bases and at J to 7 bases, leaving 8 bases not matched to a gene. CDR1 is MNHEY, CDR2 SVGAGI, per germline. The CDR3 contains 16 residues.

This clone has more than one count but fewer than ten. This sequence joins TRBV10-3 and TRBJ1-3; the D gene is possibly TRBD1 (6 bases). The CDR3 is 15 amino acids. Germline V CDR1 and CDR2: ENHRY, SYGVKD. V shed 0 bases and J shed 3 bases, with 9 bases lying between them. CDR3 bases: TGTGCCATCAGTGAGTCAACAGGGAGTGGAAACACCATATATTTT. This translates into CAISESTGSGNTIYF.

This rearrangement joins TRBV5-1 to TRBJ2-1; 11 positions match TRBD2. Trimming took 4 bases from V and 4 from J; bases not matched to a gene: 10. The CDR3 totals 17 residues. The germline CDR1 and CDR2 sequences are SGHRS and YFSETQ. CDR3 sequence reads: CASSPSRGTSGYNEQFF. The CDR3 nucleotides read TGCGCCAGCAGCCCCTCCAGAGGGACTAGCGGTTACAATGAGCAGTTCTTC.

The chain is built from TRBV3-1 (or the pseudogene TRBV3-2) and TRBJ1-2; D ambiguous. There are 13 residues in the CDR3. Deletions cut 4 bases from V and 0 bases from J, with 6 bases between. Germline V gene lookup returns CDR1 LGHDT and CDR2 YNNKEL (reference sequence). DNA for the CDR3: TGTGCCAGCAGCCTTGAGGCTAACTATGGCTACACCTTC. It translates to CASSLEANYGYTF.

This clone has at least ten counts. The gene calls are TRBV6-5 and TRBJ1-5; D possibly corresponds to TRBD1 (5 bases). V was pared by 6 bases and J by 8 bases, with 14 bases between. Germline V gene lookup returns CDR1 MNHEY and CDR2 SVGAGI. The CDR3 is made up of 13 amino acids. The CDR3 DNA reads TGTGCCAGCAGCCCAAACGGGGGGGAGCCCCAGCATTTT. This gives the protein CASSPNGGEPQHF.

The V gene is TRBV7-2, the J gene TRBJ2-7; D is ambiguous. The CDR3 is 12 residues long. Germline V CDR1 and CDR2: SGHTA, FQGNSA. The V gene lost 2 bases and the J gene lost 4 bases, with 6 bases spanning the gap. The DNA of the CDR3 is TGTGCCAGCAGCTTACGCTATTACGAGCAGTACTTC. Translated: CASSLRYYEQYF. The variable domain in full, with the rest retrieved from reference TRBV7-2 and TRBJ2-7, is GAGVSQSPSNKVTEKGKDVELRCDPISGHTALYWYRQSLGQGLEFLIYFQGNSAPDKSGLPSDRFSAERTGGSVSTLTIQRTQQEDSAVYLCASSLRYYEQYFGPGTRLTVT.

This clone was observed a handful of times. CDR3 DNA sequence: TGTGCCAGCAGCCCGAGGGACAGTTGGCAGTACACAGATACGCAGTATTTT. Residues: CASSPRDSWQYTDTQYF. This chain joins TRBV7-9 and TRBJ2-3; TRBD1 matches at 7 bases. Looked up from germline, CDR1 is SEHNR and CDR2 is FQNEAQ (reference sequence). V gave up 5 bases and J gave up 2 bases; unmatched junction bases: 13. This CDR3 has 17 amino acids.